This is a list of T cell receptor beta chains from one sample in a study of shared clonotypes between healthy human individuals. This table comes from immunoSEQ multiplex PCR, and its TCRdb copy is limited to in-frame clones, with some not included. The table includes 2 million to 2.5 million clones, 95% detected once. Source material: naive CD4+ T cells sorted from blood. These receptor sequences come from a man between 18 and 35 years old in good health. Each CDR3 is given with its conserved first and last residue. Each record gives: clone size, V gene, J gene, D gene, CDR3 protein, CDR3 DNA. The D gene is left open where the match is weak. A row's size may be missing; if present it is once, few, many or a size class.

.	TRBV7-2	TRBJ1-1	.	CASSLAPANTEAFF	TGTGCCAGCAGCTTAGCGCCAGCAAACACTGAAGCTTTCTTT
.	TRBV6-1	TRBJ2-2	.	CASSEQGNTGELFF	TGTGCCAGCAGTGAACAGGGGAACACCGGGGAGCTGTTTTTT
.	TRBV7-2	TRBJ2-1	TRBD2	CASSLEGTTPGGQFF	TGTGCCAGCAGCTTAGAGGGAACTACACCGGGGGGGCAGTTCTTC
.	TRBV6-5	TRBJ2-2	.	CASSSTGELFF	TGTGCCAGCAGTTCCACCGGGGAGCTGTTTTTT
.	TRBV5-1	TRBJ1-6	.	CASSLEGRDSPLHF	TGCGCCAGCAGTCTTGAGGGGCGAGATTCACCCCTCCACTTT
.	TRBV10-3	TRBJ2-7	.	CAIRRASNYEQYF	TGTGCCATCAGGAGGGCCAGCAACTACGAGCAGTACTTC
.	TRBV10-3	TRBJ2-3	TRBD2	CAISGTRTDTQYF	TGTGCCATCTCCGGGACTAGGACAGATACGCAGTATTTT
.	TRBV30	TRBJ1-4	TRBD1	CAWRRDSLNEKLFF	TGTGCCTGGAGAAGGGACAGCCTAAATGAAAAACTGTTTTTT
.	TRBV29-1	TRBJ1-2	.	CSVEGLGTNYGYTF	TGCAGCGTTGAAGGCCTGGGAACTAACTATGGCTACACCTTC
.	TRBV10-3	TRBJ2-7	TRBD2	CAISESLAGGYEQYF	TGTGCCATCAGTGAGTCGCTAGCGGGTGGCTACGAGCAGTACTTC
.	TRBV29-1	TRBJ1-4	.	CSVRVTGGEKLFF	TGCAGCGTTAGGGTAACAGGAGGTGAAAAACTGTTTTTT
few	TRBV11-3	TRBJ2-1	.	CASSLDRNEQFF	TGTGCCAGCAGCTTAGACCGCAATGAGCAGTTCTTC
.	TRBV6-5	TRBJ1-1	.	CASTPGGNTEAFF	TGTGCCAGCACCCCGGGGGGGAACACTGAAGCTTTCTTT
.	TRBV7-8	TRBJ2-3	TRBD2	CASSSRLAGSTDTQYF	TGTGCCAGCAGCTCCCGACTAGCGGGGAGCACAGATACGCAGTATTTT